What follows are 9 T cell receptor beta chains derived from one specimen sequenced in a study of OX40 agonist ivuxolimab in advanced cancers. Sequencing was performed with immunoSEQ multiplex PCR; in TCRdb, only in-frame clones are kept and a portion is missing. The data show some 50,000 clones, roughly 85% seen once. The sequenced sample was CD4+ or CD8+ T cells sorted from blood, obtained in a trial of the OX40 agonist ivuxolimab. The receptors stem from an adult with an advanced solid tumor such as melanoma, head and neck, liver or kidney cancer.

For this clone: A far bigger clonotype differs at one base, so this is likely a read error. At the DNA level, this CDR3 is encoded by other sequences in the same sample as well. The gene calls are TRBV5-4 and TRBJ1-1, with D perhaps TRBD1 (5 bases). CDR1 is SGHNT, CDR2 YYREEE, per germline (reference sequence). Deletions cut 4 bases from V and 3 bases from J, with 13 bases between. The CDR3 is 14 amino acids. In DNA, the CDR3 is TGTGCCAGCAGCCAGTTCCCAGGGTACACTGAAGCTTTCTTT. Its translation: CASSQFPGYTEAFF. Looking up the rest from reference TRBV5-4 and TRBJ1-1 gives the full variable domain: ETGVTQSPTHLIKTRGQQVTLRCSSQSGHNTVSWYQQALGQGPQFIFQYYREEENGRGNFPPRFSGLQFPNYSSELNVNALELDDSALYLCASSQFPGYTEAFFGQGTRLTVV.

The chain has TRBV11-3 and TRBJ2-1, with 7 bases aligning to TRBD2. Unmatched junction bases numbered 8, after V lost 1 base and J lost 8 bases. This CDR3 spans 15 amino acids. CDR1 and CDR2 (germline): SGHNT, YENEEA. CDR3 sequence (DNA): TGTGCCAGCAGCTTAGGGACTAGTTATCAGGATGAGCAGTTCTTC. It codes for CASSLGTSYQDEQFF.

This clone was observed a few times. This chain connects TRBV18 to TRBJ2-7; no firm D call. Germline V gene data show CDR1 as KGHSH and CDR2 as LQKENI. The CDR3 is made up of 13 amino acids. The V end lost 3 bases, the J end lost 2 bases, and 8 bases lay between the germline ends. For the CDR3, the DNA is TGTGCCAGCTCACCTAGTCAAACCTACGAGCAGTACTTC. It translates to CASSPSQTYEQYF.

V gene TRBV10-2 combines with J gene TRBJ1-5, with D possibly matching TRBD1 (5 bases). This CDR3 contains 15 residues. Trimming removed 2 bases from V and 5 bases from J, with 13 bases in between. Germline CDR1 and CDR2: WSHSY and SAAADI. The CDR3 region is CASSEGWGRHQPQHF. The CDR3, as DNA: TGCGCCAGCAGTGAGGGGTGGGGCCGGCATCAGCCCCAGCATTTT.

The chain couples TRBV6-5 to TRBJ1-2, with 8 nucleotides matching TRBD1. V lost 5 bases and J lost 4; bases outside the gene matches: 6. Germline CDR1 and CDR2: MNHEY and SVGAGI. The CDR3 spans 14 residues. CDR3 amino acids: CASSRQGSRYGYTF. DNA of the CDR3: TGTGCCAGCAGTCGACAGGGGTCTCGCTATGGCTACACCTTC.

The V and J genes are TRBV4-1 and TRBJ1-2; D not resolved. Germline V gene sequence: CDR1 MGHRA, CDR2 YSYEKL. CDR3 length: 16 amino acids. Trimming cost V 0 bases and J 2 bases, with 13 bases left between them. CDR3 sequence reads: CASSQEVKGANYGYTF. CDR3 DNA sequence: TGCGCCAGCAGCCAAGAAGTGAAGGGTGCGAACTATGGCTACACCTTC.

The chain has TRBV27 and TRBJ1-6; D is undetermined. Between the trimmed V and J ends, which lost 2 bases and 5 bases, there was a span of 10 bases. The germline V gene has CDR1 MNHEY and CDR2 SMNVEV (reference sequence). This CDR3 has 15 residues. CDR3 nucleotide sequence: TGTGCCAGCAGTTTACGGCCTATTAATAATTCACCCCTCCACTTT. Its translation is CASSLRPINNSPLHF.

This clone was detected only a few times. This chain joins TRBV11-2 and TRBJ2-7; TRBD2 agrees at 15 bases. This CDR3 region has 15 residues. CDR1 and CDR2 (germline): SGHAT, FQNNGV. After removal of 5 bases from V and 3 bases from J, the junction contained 2 bases not matched to a gene. The CDR3 DNA is TGTGCCAGCAGCCAGGGACTAGCGGGAGGCTACGAGCAGTACTTC. Amino acids: CASSQGLAGGYEQYF.

This chain connects TRBV25-1 to TRBJ1-3; D gene uncertain. V lost 0 bases and J lost 2, with 8 bases in between. CDR3 size: 15 residues. Germline lookup yields CDR1 MGHDK and CDR2 SYGVNS. CDR3 residues: CASSEYFDAGNTIYF. CDR3 nucleotide sequence: TGTGCCAGCAGTGAATATTTCGACGCTGGAAACACCATATATTTT.